In this sample, the clone carrying this T cell receptor (beta chain) turned up once. The germline gives CDR1 SGHTA, CDR2 FQGTGA. The CDR3 has 13 amino acids. V dropped 2 bases and J dropped 9; count of bases not matched to a gene: 2. This record belongs to a study of blood T cell repertoires in COVID-19. Study-wide background: Spain, Italy and the United States supplied samples that represented acute and convalescent COVID-19. Sample material is recorded as cDNA or gDNA derived from T cells, B-cell-depleted T cells, or PBMCs.

Per the original methods: By means of reference gene primer amplification, nucleated cell counts were estimated. Sequencing was performed with immunoSEQ multiplex PCR; in TCRdb, only in-frame clones are kept and a portion is missing. V and J calls and clone size are those listed in that table; D and trimming were worked out from the DNA. Of approximately 30,000 clones in the sample, over 75% were seen once. The source is a human donor with active COVID-19. The donor label of this sample is uncertain. The rearrangement uses TRBV7-3 and TRBJ2-1; 9 bases match TRBD1. The sample comprised peripheral blood. In nucleotides, the CDR3 is TGTGCCAGCAGCTTAGGGACAGGGAGTGAGCAGTTCTTC. It codes for CASSLGTGSEQFF.